This passage covers 12 T cell receptor beta chains from one sample sequenced in a study of T cells expressing NK-cell markers. TCRdb reanalyzed the 5' RACE reads, giving one entry per CDR3 protein sequence and no DNA. This repertoire includes 550,000 to 600,000 distinct CDR3 sequences. The material sequenced was blood T cells: a sorted CD56 or NKG2C T cell subset, CD4+ or CD8+ T cells, or bulk PBMC T cells (not recorded which). These receptors were obtained from a man between 18 and 35 years old in good health.

This chain uses TRBV20-1 with TRBJ2-7; TCRdb proposes TRBD1, but this gene call is untestable without DNA. The CDR3 has 15 residues. The germline CDR1 and CDR2 sequences are DFQATT and SNEGSKA (reference sequence). CDR3 loop: CSARDTTGLDYEQYF.

The J gene is TRBJ2-7, the V gene TRBV3-1; TCRdb's D call of TRBD2 is untestable without DNA. This CDR3 is 17 amino acids long. Per the germline V gene, CDR1 is LGHDT and CDR2 is YNNKEL (reference sequence). The CDR3 loop is CASSQALRGTSSYEQYF.

The chain is built from TRBV7-2 and TRBJ1-2. Germline V lookup: CDR1 SGHTA, CDR2 FQGNSA. The CDR3 covers 12 residues. CDR3 amino acids: CASSLVLRGYTF.

V and J are TRBV12-3 or TRBV12-4 and TRBJ2-2. This CDR3 is 12 amino acids long. The CDR3 is CASSLSAVELFF.

The genes are TRBV20-1 and TRBJ1-1; with no DNA, the TCRdb D assignment of TRBD1 cannot be verified. The germline V gene has CDR1 DFQATT and CDR2 SNEGSKA (reference sequence). CDR3 size: 14 residues. CDR3 residues: CSARDRVTNTEAFF.

The chain joins TRBV5-1 to TRBJ2-1; TCRdb lists TRBD2, though no DNA is available to test this call. The CDR3 is 15 amino acids. The V gene's germline CDR1 is SGHRS and CDR2 YFSETQ. The chain's CDR3 is CASSLSSGRANEQFF.

This sequence joins TRBV7-9 and TRBJ2-1; TCRdb indicates TRBD1, and absent DNA this call remains unverified. The CDR3 sequence is 14 residues long. From germline, CDR1 is SEHNR and CDR2 FQNEAQ (reference sequence). The CDR3: CASSPRGLGGEQFF.

The rearrangement joins TRBV12-3 or TRBV12-4 to TRBJ2-3; TCRdb outputs TRBD1, but without DNA this stays unchecked. The CDR3 is 17 amino acids. CDR3 loop: CASSLAGQATSTDTQYF.

The CDR3 sequence: CASTGRQRTEAFF. The gene calls are TRBV6-1 and TRBJ1-1. CDR1 is MNHNS and CDR2 is SASEGT in the germline V gene. CDR3 length: 13 residues.

This chain joins TRBV2 and TRBJ2-1; as DNA is missing, the TRBD2 call by TCRdb cannot be tested. The V gene's germline CDR1 is SNHLY and CDR2 FYNNEI. The CDR3 spans 13 residues. The CDR3: CATGLAGVDEQFF.

The V gene is TRBV10-3, the J gene TRBJ2-1; TCRdb's assignment of TRBD2 cannot be checked, as there is no DNA. This CDR3 has 16 residues. CDR1 and CDR2 from the germline V gene are ENHRY and SYGVKD. The chain's CDR3 is CAISDYPGLSDNEQFF.

The rearrangement uses TRBV29-1 and TRBJ1-2; TCRdb's D call of TRBD1 is untestable without DNA. CDR1 is SQVTM, CDR2 ANQGSEA, per germline. CDR3 size: 11 residues. CDR3 amino acids: CSVDPGYGYTF.